This TCR beta chain was recorded in a study of T cells after yellow fever vaccination. CDR3 length: 16 amino acids. The junction had 0 bases not matched to a gene; V was cut back by 0 bases and J by 0 bases. Germline values: CDR1 KGHSH, CDR2 LQKENI. Worth noting for this clonotype: The target antigen is unknown.

Findings of the study overall: Reappearance after the booster was observed for most primary-vaccination clones (around 96% CD4, roughly 90% CD8).

UMIs and a universal primer site were added when TCR cDNA was made by 5'RACE template switching. TCRdb fed the 5' RACE reads into MiXCR, producing one record per CDR3 protein. This table holds under 200,000 distinct CDR3 sequences, 6% to 7.5% found once. This chain joins TRBV18 and TRBJ2-2; 8 bases line up with TRBD1. The specimen was CD4+ T cells sorted from PBMCs, collected 4 to 6 days after the first yellow fever vaccination. This TCR was recovered from a man aged 18 to 30 who received the YFV17D yellow fever vaccine. CDR3 sequence reads: CASSPPGQANTGELFF. In DNA form, the CDR3 reads TGTGCCAGCTCACCACCGGGACAGGCGAACACCGGGGAGCTGTTTTTT.